Listed below are T cell receptor beta chains from one sample, sequenced in a study of cytomegalovirus exposure and HLA in healthy donors. TCRdb's table, derived via immunoSEQ multiplex PCR, lists solely in-frame clones and lacks some. The top ten hold approximately 4% of the sample, which has approximately 100,000 clones, roughly 85% seen once. The sample was PBMCs. The receptors originated from a man aged 25 to 40 in good health and CMV-seronegative. Both conserved end residues are part of each CDR3. Fields, in order: CDR3 protein, CDR3 DNA, D gene, V gene, clone size, J gene. D genes are given only for firm matches. Clone size appears in some rows only: once, few, many, or a class for an expanded clone.

CASTPGQAYEQYF | TGTGCCAGCACCCCGGGACAGGCCTACGAGCAGTACTTC | TRBD1 | TRBV7-9 | few | TRBJ2-7
CASRRRGTGSGYTF | TGTGCCAGCAGAAGGAGGGGGACAGGGAGTGGCTACACCTTC | TRBD1 | TRBV28 | once | TRBJ1-2
CASSAQPGTATGNQPQHF | TGTGCCAGCTCAGCGCAACCCGGGACAGCTACGGGCAATCAGCCCCAGCATTTT | TRBD1 | TRBV18 | NA | TRBJ1-5
CASSQPSGRAWEQYF | TGTGCCAGCAGCCAACCTAGCGGGAGGGCCTGGGAGCAGTACTTC | TRBD2 | TRBV7-9 | NA | TRBJ2-7
CATGHPANYGYTF | TGTGCCACGGGACACCCTGCTAACTATGGCTACACCTTC | NA | TRBV6-1 | once | TRBJ1-2
CASTRRSEGDTEAFF | TGTGCCAGCACCCGGAGGAGTGAGGGGGACACTGAAGCTTTCTTT | NA | TRBV13 | once | TRBJ1-1
CSVEDSGIYF | TGCAGCGTTGAAGATTCGGGGATTTACTTC | NA | TRBV29-1 | once | TRBJ2-4
CASSYPTSGGGETQYF | TGTGCCAGCAGTTACCCGACTAGCGGGGGAGGAGAGACCCAGTACTTC | TRBD2 | TRBV6-5 | NA | TRBJ2-5
CAWSSGTGTDEQFF | TGTGCCTGGAGTTCCGGGACAGGGACCGATGAGCAGTTCTTC | TRBD1 | TRBV30 | NA | TRBJ2-1
CASSYGTANTNYGYTF | TGTGCCAGCAGTTACGGGACAGCAAATACTAACTATGGCTACACCTTC | TRBD1 | TRBV6-6 | NA | TRBJ1-2
CASSLEGGYQPQHF | TGTGCCAGCAGCTTAGAAGGAGGATATCAGCCCCAGCATTTT | NA | TRBV7-9 | NA | TRBJ1-5
CASLRGISTDTQYF | TGTGCCAGCTTAAGGGGGATTAGCACAGATACGCAGTATTTT | NA | TRBV2 | once | TRBJ2-3
CASSQTDRGDFYEQYF | TGTGCCAGCAGCCAAACGGACAGGGGGGATTTCTACGAGCAGTACTTC | TRBD1 | TRBV7-8 | NA | TRBJ2-7
CASSAGTSGRQETQYF | TGTGCCAGCAGCGCCGGGACTAGCGGGAGACAAGAGACCCAGTACTTC | TRBD2 | TRBV9 | NA | TRBJ2-5
CASTPGINQPQHF | TGTGCCAGCACTCCAGGTATCAATCAGCCCCAGCATTTT | NA | TRBV6-5 | NA | TRBJ1-5
CASSSRGVSSETQYF | TGTGCCAGCAGCTCTAGGGGCGTTTCGTCGGAGACCCAGTACTTC | NA | TRBV6-5 | NA | TRBJ2-5
CASSVSGTSGMNEQFF | TGTGCCAGCAGCGTCAGCGGGACTAGCGGGATGAATGAGCAGTTCTTC | TRBD2 | TRBV9 | NA | TRBJ2-1
CASSFLSSYEQYF | TGCGCCAGCAGCTTCCTAAGCTCCTACGAGCAGTACTTC | NA | TRBV5-1 | NA | TRBJ2-7
CASSWGQGSNQPQHF | TGTGCCAGCAGCTGGGGACAGGGCAGCAATCAGCCCCAGCATTTT | TRBD1 | TRBV7-9 | NA | TRBJ1-5
CASSLLGQNTEAFF | TGCGCCAGCAGCTTGTTAGGACAGAACACTGAAGCTTTCTTT | NA | TRBV5-1 | NA | TRBJ1-1
CASSLAVYSGANVLTF | TGTGCCAGCAGCTTGGCCGTGTATTCCGGGGCCAACGTCCTGACTTTC | NA | TRBV5-6 | NA | TRBJ2-6
CASSHRRGLPDTQYF | TGTGCCAGCAGCCACCGGAGGGGTTTACCAGATACGCAGTATTTT | NA | TRBV7-3 | NA | TRBJ2-3
CSVDWGQGTLYGYTF | TGCAGCGTTGACTGGGGACAGGGCACCCTCTATGGCTACACCTTC | TRBD1 | TRBV29-1 | NA | TRBJ1-2
CSVQTGQVTYEQYF | TGCAGCGTTCAAACGGGACAGGTCACCTACGAGCAGTACTTC | TRBD1 | TRBV29-1 | NA | TRBJ2-7
CASQLGAGGYTF | TGTGCCAGTCAGCTGGGGGCTGGTGGCTACACCTTC | NA | TRBV5-4 | NA | TRBJ1-2
CASSFKGGDTQYF | TGTGCCAGCAGCTTCAAGGGAGGAGATACGCAGTATTTT | NA | TRBV7-3 | few | TRBJ2-3
CASSPGTGSYHEQYF | TGTGCCAGCAGCCCAGGGACAGGGAGTTACCACGAGCAGTACTTC | TRBD1 | TRBV7-8 | NA | TRBJ2-7
CASSLYGQGGVSQPQHF | TGTGCCAGCAGTTTATATGGACAGGGAGGGGTAAGTCAGCCCCAGCATTTT | TRBD1 | TRBV28 | few | TRBJ1-5
CASSIDWLAGGNEQFF | TGTGCCAGTAGTATAGATTGGCTAGCGGGAGGAAATGAGCAGTTCTTC | TRBD2 | TRBV19 | NA | TRBJ2-1
CASSLEGGRPYNEQFF | TGCGCCAGCAGCTTGGAAGGCGGGAGGCCTTACAATGAGCAGTTCTTC | TRBD2 | TRBV5-1 | NA | TRBJ2-1
CASSLQPQPSYEQYF | TGTGCCAGCAGCTTACAGCCCCAACCCTCCTACGAGCAGTACTTC | NA | TRBV5-6 | NA | TRBJ2-7
CASSGGSGRAKNIQYF | TGTGCCAGCAGCGGCGGCTCAGGGCGAGCCAAAAACATTCAGTACTTC | NA | TRBV9 | NA | TRBJ2-4
CASSLEGGRRNTGELFF | TGTGCCAGCAGCTTAGAAGGCGGGAGGAGGAACACCGGGGAGCTGTTTTTT | TRBD2 | TRBV7-2 | NA | TRBJ2-2
CASSLETGYGQPQHF | TGTGCCAGCAGCTTAGAGACAGGGTACGGTCAGCCCCAGCATTTT | TRBD1 | TRBV7-2 | NA | TRBJ1-5
CATGQGASPNYGYTF | TGTGCCACTGGACAGGGGGCTTCCCCGAACTATGGCTACACCTTC | TRBD1 | TRBV27 | once | TRBJ1-2
CASSPPGLRGSGELFF | TGTGCCAGCTCACCACCGGGGCTGCGGGGATCAGGGGAGCTGTTTTTT | NA | TRBV18 | NA | TRBJ2-2
CASSPPDSNSYEQYF | TGTGCCAGCAGTCCCCCGGACAGTAACTCCTACGAGCAGTACTTC | NA | TRBV28 | NA | TRBJ2-7
CASSLAGREGPTGELFF | TGCGCCAGCAGCTTGGCAGGGCGGGAGGGCCCCACCGGGGAGCTGTTTTTT | TRBD2 | TRBV5-1 | few | TRBJ2-2
CASSVEPYNRGRRIIYGYTF | TGTGCCAGCAGCGTAGAGCCCTATAACAGGGGTCGGCGGATAATCTATGGCTACACCTTC | TRBD1 | TRBV9 | NA | TRBJ1-2
CGSTRVSGNTIYF | TGTGGCTCTACGAGGGTGTCTGGAAACACCATATATTTT | NA | TRBV5-6 | NA | TRBJ1-3
CASSKLLHVASGRLPSYEQYF | TGTGCCAGCAGCAAACTCCTCCACGTGGCTAGCGGGAGGCTCCCGTCCTACGAGCAGTACTTC | NA | TRBV21-1 | NA | TRBJ2-7
CSVATGDTDTQYF | TGCAGCGTTGCCACGGGGGACACAGATACGCAGTATTTT | NA | TRBV29-1 | NA | TRBJ2-3
CASRGQGTDTQYF | TGTGCCAGCCGAGGACAGGGCACAGATACGCAGTATTTT | TRBD1 | TRBV2 | NA | TRBJ2-3
CASSLEPPSSGGGTQYF | TGTGCCAGCAGCTTAGAGCCCCCTTCTAGCGGGGGTGGGACCCAGTACTTC | TRBD2 | TRBV11-2 | NA | TRBJ2-5
CASSSQGAGNGYTF | TGTGCCAGCAGTTCTCAGGGGGCGGGGAATGGCTACACCTTC | TRBD1 | TRBV28 | NA | TRBJ1-2
CASSYGQGASYEQYF | TGTGCCAGCAGTTACGGCCAGGGGGCGAGCTACGAGCAGTACTTC | TRBD1 | TRBV6-5 | NA | TRBJ2-7
CASSLGTSGRTRYYEQYF | TGCGCCAGCAGCCTCGGGACTAGCGGGAGGACCCGATACTACGAGCAGTACTTC | TRBD2 | TRBV4-1 | once | TRBJ2-7
CASSYNPDGANYGYTF | TGTGCCAGCAGTTACAACCCCGACGGAGCTAACTATGGCTACACCTTC | NA | TRBV6-5 | NA | TRBJ1-2
CASSLGGWTGESSYNEQFF | TGTGCCAGCAGCTTGGGTGGGTGGACAGGGGAAAGCTCCTACAATGAGCAGTTCTTC | TRBD1 | TRBV5-6 | few | TRBJ2-1
CASSREVLNYGYTF | TGTGCCAGCAGCCGCGAAGTACTAAACTATGGCTACACCTTC | NA | TRBV14 | few | TRBJ1-2
CASRQGSSYEQYF | TGTGCCAGCAGACAGGGTTCTTCCTACGAGCAGTACTTC | NA | TRBV6-5 | NA | TRBJ2-7
CASKMTGGPTDTQYF | TGTGCCAGCAAGATGACAGGGGGACCCACAGATACGCAGTATTTT | TRBD1 | TRBV6-1 | NA | TRBJ2-3
CASSLAKYNEQFF | TGTGCCAGCAGCTTAGCTAAATACAATGAGCAGTTCTTC | NA | TRBV7-6 | NA | TRBJ2-1
CASSLLDRGLETQYF | TGTGCCAGCAGTCTCTTGGACAGGGGGCTAGAGACCCAGTACTTC | TRBD1 | TRBV28 | few | TRBJ2-5
CASLPETGNTGELFF | TGTGCCAGCCTGCCCGAGACAGGGAACACCGGGGAGCTGTTTTTT | NA | TRBV2 | NA | TRBJ2-2
CASSLSQGWTEAFF | TGTGCCAGCAGCTTGAGTCAGGGTTGGACTGAAGCTTTCTTT | NA | TRBV5-4 | few | TRBJ1-1
CASTPAPGEQYF | TGTGCCAGCACCCCGGCCCCGGGGGAGCAGTACTTC | NA | TRBV11-2 | once | TRBJ2-7
CASSLRGSGYTF | TGTGCCAGCAGCCTCAGGGGATCTGGCTACACCTTC | NA | TRBV13 | NA | TRBJ1-2
CASRTSPGQGVETQYF | TGTGCCAGCAGAACATCGCCGGGACAGGGAGTGGAGACCCAGTACTTC | TRBD1 | TRBV2 | NA | TRBJ2-5